What follows are 28 T cell receptor beta chains derived from one specimen sequenced in a study of T cells in localized non-small cell lung cancer. The repertoire was sequenced with immunoSEQ multiplex PCR; TCRdb's copy has only in-frame clones and lacks some. The data hold 50,000 to 55,000 clones, with 75% to 90% observed a single time. This specimen consisted of peripheral blood mononuclear cells, obtained before any cancer treatment. These receptors came from a man between 40 and 70 years old with stage III lung adenocarcinoma.

The chain combines TRBV7-9 with TRBJ1-2; 10 bases match TRBD1. Trimming at V came to 5 bases and at J to 0 bases, leaving 9 bases not matched to a gene. CDR1 is SEHNR, CDR2 FQNEAQ, per germline (reference sequence). This CDR3 spans 17 amino acids. The CDR3 sequence is CASSHGTGDKANYGYTF. The CDR3 DNA is TGTGCCAGCAGCCACGGGACAGGGGATAAGGCTAACTATGGCTACACCTTC.

CDR3 in amino acids: CASKRQGQETQYF. The DNA for the CDR3 is TGTGCCAGCAAACGACAGGGGCAGGAGACCCAGTACTTC. V and J are TRBV28 and TRBJ2-5, with 8 bases identical to TRBD1. Looked up from germline, CDR1 is MDHEN and CDR2 is SYDVKM. The CDR3 runs to 13 residues. Losses at the gene ends were 7 bases for V and 5 bases for J; bases not matched to a gene: 6.

The V call is TRBV5-1, the J call TRBJ1-6; no clear D. CDR3 length equals 13 residues. CDR1 is SGHRS, CDR2 YFSETQ, per germline. V was shortened by 0 bases and J by 7 bases, with 5 bases between the two germline ends. The CDR3 nucleotides read TGCGCCAGCAGCTTGGTCGCGAATTCACCCCTCCACTTT. Protein: CASSLVANSPLHF.

The chain links TRBV7-7 to TRBJ2-1; the D is unclear. Trimming removed 2 bases from V and 3 bases from J, with 11 bases in between. The CDR3 spans 15 residues. Looked up from germline, CDR1 is SSHAT and CDR2 is FNYEAQ (reference sequence). In DNA, the CDR3 is TGTGCCAGCAGCTTATCTCCTAAGAACTACAATGAGCAGTTCTTC. The encoded protein is CASSLSPKNYNEQFF.

CDR3 protein: CATSSGTPTEAFF. The CDR3, as DNA: TGTGCCACCTCGAGCGGGACACCCACTGAAGCTTTCTTT. The chain joins TRBV6-6 to TRBJ1-1; maybe TRBD1 (6 bases). The germline V and J ends were trimmed by 10 bases and 4 bases, with 16 bases remaining between them. The CDR3 runs 13 residues. From germline, CDR1 is MNHNY and CDR2 SVGAGI (reference sequence).

This clone has a handful of counts. Additional DNA sequences in this sample encode the identical CDR3. Here the CDR3 DNA reads TGCGCCAGCAGCCTAGGACAGTACAATGAGCAGTTCTTC. Translated: CASSLGQYNEQFF. The rearrangement joins TRBV5-1 to TRBJ2-1; tentatively, D is TRBD1 (6 bases). The CDR3 totals 13 residues. V gave up 4 bases and J gave up 4 bases, with 9 bases separating them. From germline, CDR1 is SGHRS and CDR2 YFSETQ.

This chain uses TRBV19 with TRBJ1-1; D is possibly TRBD1 (5 bases). Germline V lookup: CDR1 LNHDA, CDR2 SQIVND (reference sequence). V lost 3 bases and J 5 bases, leaving 13 bases between the germline ends. The CDR3 length is 14 residues. This CDR3 reads CASSIPGRETEAFF. The CDR3 nucleotides are TGTGCCAGTAGTATTCCGGGCAGGGAGACTGAAGCTTTCTTT.

The chain carries TRBV7-9 and TRBJ1-1; no firm D call. This CDR3 has 13 amino acids. V was shortened by 3 bases and J by 2 bases, with 7 bases between the two germline ends. Germline V gene sequence: CDR1 SEHNR, CDR2 FQNEAQ (reference sequence). The CDR3 loop is CASSFNGNTEAFF. The CDR3 coding sequence is TGTGCCAGCAGCTTTAACGGAAACACTGAAGCTTTCTTT.

V is TRBV2 and J is TRBJ1-2; D might be TRBD1 (6 bases). CDR1 SNHLY and CDR2 FYNNEI come from the germline V gene. The CDR3 runs to 15 residues. Trimming cost V 5 bases and J 2 bases, with 15 bases left between them. This CDR3 reads CASSSEGGGNYGYTF. Written as DNA, the CDR3 is TGTGCCAGCAGTTCGGAGGGGGGAGGGAACTATGGCTACACCTTC.

The chain has TRBV30 and TRBJ1-2; D not certain. CDR1 GTSNPN and CDR2 SVGIG come from the germline V gene (reference sequence). The CDR3 consists of 12 residues. V was trimmed by 5 bases and J by 2 bases, leaving 9 bases between them. CDR3 protein: CAWSPGNYGYTF. CDR3 DNA sequence: TGTGCCTGGTCCCCTGGGAACTATGGCTACACCTTC.

V usage is TRBV29-1 and J usage is TRBJ2-1; possibly TRBD2 for D (5 bases). Germline lookup yields CDR1 SQVTM and CDR2 ANQGSEA. Trimming stripped 5 bases from V and 7 bases from J, with 12 bases between. The CDR3 length is 12 residues. CDR3 coding DNA: TGCAGCGTTCCGGGGATAGTAAATGAGCAGTTCTTC. Its protein product is CSVPGIVNEQFF.

The rearrangement uses TRBV19 and TRBJ2-1, with D uncertain. From germline, CDR1 is LNHDA and CDR2 SQIVND (reference sequence). This CDR3 region has 15 residues. V gave up 4 bases and J gave up 4 bases, with 14 bases separating them. CDR3 sequence reads: CASSTAPGSYNEQFF. In nucleotides, the CDR3 is TGTGCCAGTAGTACCGCCCCGGGCAGTTACAATGAGCAGTTCTTC.

The gene calls are TRBV5-6 and TRBJ1-2; D not resolved. CDR3 length: 12 residues. The germline CDR1 and CDR2 sequences are SGHDT and YYEEEE. V dropped 3 bases and J dropped 3 bases, with 6 bases sitting between them. The CDR3 here is CASSSGDYGYTF. The DNA of the CDR3 is TGTGCCAGCAGCTCGGGAGACTATGGCTACACCTTC. Combining the CDR3 with reference TRBV5-6 and TRBJ1-2 gives the whole variable domain DAGVTQSPTHLIKTRGQQVTLRCSPKSGHDTVSWYQQALGQGPQFIFQYYEEEERQRGNFPDRFSGHQFPNYSSELNVNALLLGDSALYLCASSSGDYGYTFGSGTRLTVV.

The chain is built from TRBV29-1 and TRBJ2-3; 7 bases are a match to TRBD1. V lost 5 bases, J lost 1 base, and 9 bases stayed unmatched. Germline assignment: CDR1 SQVTM and CDR2 ANQGSEA. The CDR3 is made up of 15 amino acids. This CDR3 is CSVQAGTVGTDTQYF. As DNA, the CDR3 is TGCAGCGTTCAAGCCGGGACAGTAGGCACAGATACGCAGTATTTT.

This clone was detected only a few times. The V call is TRBV4-2, the J call TRBJ2-5; D unclear. The CDR3 runs to 13 residues. Trimming cost V 0 bases and J 5 bases, with 7 bases left between them. Germline CDR1 is LGHNA and CDR2 is YNFKEQ. The CDR3 sequence is CASSQERYETQYF. As DNA, the CDR3 is TGTGCCAGCAGCCAAGAGCGATATGAGACCCAGTACTTC.

This clone was seen only once. The chain employs TRBV21-1 and TRBJ1-1. TRBV21-1 constitutes a pseudogene. The CDR3 runs to 14 residues. The CDR3 spells CASSKNYTGTEAFF. The CDR3 region has the DNA TGTGCCAGCAGCAAAAACTATACTGGCACTGAAGCTTTCTTT.

The chain recombines TRBV14 with TRBJ2-5; TRBD2 matches at 7 bases. With 4 bases clipped from V and 7 bases from J, the junction kept 9 bases outside the gene matches. CDR3 size: 14 residues. In germline, CDR1 is SGHDN, CDR2 FVKESK. CDR3 DNA: TGTGCCAGCAGCCGGGACTACCTAGGGACGACCCAGTACTTC. Translating gives CASSRDYLGTTQYF.

The V and J genes are TRBV6-5 and TRBJ1-1; 10 bases line up with TRBD1. V shed 3 bases and J 1 base; nucleotides not matched to a gene: 2. The length of the CDR3 is 15 residues. Germline values: CDR1 MNHEY, CDR2 SVGAGI. The CDR3 coding sequence is TGTGCCAGCAGTTATAGGGACAGGGGGAACACTGAAGCTTTCTTT. As protein: CASSYRDRGNTEAFF.

The V and J genes are TRBV5-1 and TRBJ2-7; D assignment may be TRBD1 or TRBD2 (5 bases each). This CDR3 contains 16 residues. CDR1 and CDR2 from the germline V gene are SGHRS and YFSETQ. The V end lost 0 bases, the J end lost 1 base, and 14 bases lay between the germline ends. CDR3: CASSLGPGTDSYEQYF. CDR3 sequence (DNA): TGCGCCAGCAGCTTGGGGCCCGGGACGGATTCCTACGAGCAGTACTTC.

This chain links TRBV30 with TRBJ1-3; D is undetermined. The CDR3 runs to 12 residues. Trimming took 4 bases from V and 3 from J, leaving 7 bases between them. Germline values: CDR1 GTSNPN, CDR2 SVGIG (reference sequence). The CDR3 nucleotides read TGTGCCTGGACCTCGAGTGGAAACACCATATATTTT. Amino acids: CAWTSSGNTIYF. The whole variable domain, remainder taken from reference TRBV30 and TRBJ1-3, is SQTIHQWPATLVQPVGSPLSLECTVEGTSNPNLYWYRQAAGRGLQLLFYSVGIGQISSEVPQNLSASRPQDRQFILSSKKLLLSDSGFYLCAWTSSGNTIYFGEGSWLTVV.

The chain uses TRBV18 and TRBJ2-2, with a possible D match to TRBD1 (5 bases). Trimming left V 3 bases short and J 6 bases short, with 17 bases between. Germline V CDR1 and CDR2: KGHSH, LQKENI. This CDR3 is 16 amino acids long. CDR3 sequence reads: CASSPFDSSTAGELFF. CDR3 DNA: TGTGCCAGCTCACCTTTCGACAGTTCGACTGCCGGGGAGCTGTTTTTT. Full variable domain (missing parts from reference TRBV18 and TRBJ2-2): NAGVMQNPRHLVRRRGQEARLRCSPMKGHSHVYWYRQLPEEGLKFMVYLQKENIIDESGMPKERFSAEFPKEGPSILRIQQVVRGDSAAYFCASSPFDSSTAGELFFGEGSRLTVL.

This clone was recorded once. The chain joins TRBV6-1 to TRBJ1-4, with D possibly matching TRBD1 (6 bases). Trimming removed 0 bases from V and 0 bases from J, with 11 bases in between. Germline CDR1 reads MNHNS; CDR2 reads SASEGT. This CDR3 region has 17 residues. The CDR3 DNA reads TGTGCCAGCAGTGAAGCCCGGACAGTTGCAACTAATGAAAAACTGTTTTTT. Translated: CASSEARTVATNEKLFF.

V is TRBV19 and J is TRBJ1-3; D perhaps matches TRBD1 (6 bases). V was pared by 10 bases and J by 9 bases, with 16 bases between. The germline V gene has CDR1 LNHDA and CDR2 SQIVND (reference sequence). The CDR3 extends over 12 amino acids. CDR3 loop: CATEGGRATIYF. The CDR3 nucleotides read TGTGCCACCGAGGGGGGGCGAGCCACCATATATTTT.

The V gene is TRBV2, the J gene TRBJ2-2; 12 bases map to TRBD2. V lost 7 bases, J lost 4 bases, and 7 bases stayed unmatched. The V gene's germline CDR1 is SNHLY and CDR2 FYNNEI. The CDR3 consists of 16 residues. The CDR3 bases are TGTGCCAGCAAATTCTCTAGCGGGGGGGCCACCGGGGAGCTGTTTTTT. It yields the protein CASKFSSGGATGELFF.

The chain combines TRBV6-5 with TRBJ2-1; no firm D call. The CDR3 spans 12 residues. The V gene lost 8 bases and the J gene lost 7 bases, with 12 bases spanning the gap. Germline V gives CDR1 MNHEY, CDR2 SVGAGI. The CDR3 DNA reads as TGTGCCAGCCGGGTTGACGATAATGAGCAGTTCTTC. Translating gives CASRVDDNEQFF.

V gene TRBV15 combines with J gene TRBJ2-1; D gene unclear. The germline V gene has CDR1 LNHNV and CDR2 YYDKDF (reference sequence). This CDR3 comprises 16 residues. V was cut by 6 bases and J by 4 bases, with 19 bases left in between. In DNA form, the CDR3 reads TGTGCCACCAGTCCCCCGGGCGCAAGCGCATACAATGAGCAGTTCTTC. It specifies CATSPPGASAYNEQFF.

The J gene is TRBJ2-5, the V gene TRBV5-5; a possible D gene is TRBD1 (6 bases). CDR3 length equals 17 residues. Germline V gene lookup returns CDR1 SGHKS and CDR2 YYEKEE (reference sequence). Trimming shortened V by 0 bases and J by 5 bases, and 20 bases separated the two germline ends. The CDR3 loop reads CASSLALGGYREETQYF. Here the CDR3 DNA reads TGTGCCAGCAGCTTGGCTCTTGGGGGCTACCGAGAGGAGACCCAGTACTTC.

This clone has a handful of counts. CDR3 DNA sequence: TGTGCCAGCAGCTTAGTAGCGAACACCGGGGAGCTGTTTTTT. It encodes CASSLVANTGELFF. The chain links TRBV7-2 to TRBJ2-2; D is unclear. Germline V gene data show CDR1 as SGHTA and CDR2 as FQGNSA. Trimming pared 1 base from V and 0 bases from J, leaving 3 bases between. CDR3 size: 14 residues.